This T cell receptor (beta chain) originates from a study of T cells in Graves' hyperthyroidism and ophthalmopathy (dated by TCRdb to about 2019). Context from the whole study: Peripheral blood samples were taken at the time of initial diagnosis, prior to any treatment. To identify distinguishing TCR V-J signatures, a discovery cohort of roughly 100 patients was used, comprising under 45 with Graves' ophthalmopathy and around 60 with stable Graves' hyperthyroidism. Prospective prediction of ophthalmopathy was tested in an independent validation cohort of about 19 hyperthyroidism patients and 17 patients who later progressed to ophthalmopathy. The approximately 100 discovery patients were randomly divided into training and test sets at a 7:3 ratio. Thyroid tissue and blood T-cell repertoires from over 5 Graves' hyperthyroidism patients were also compared in the study. Following sampling, methimazole starting at 30 mg daily was given to hyperthyroidism patients, and high-dose intravenous methylprednisolone was given to ophthalmopathy patients. The paper describes TCR Vbeta CDR3 sequencing of about 140 peripheral blood samples, made up of some 42 ophthalmopathy patients, 70 to 75 hyperthyroidism patients and some 17 progressor patients. Summary of the overall study and its limitations: In validation, the model predicted progression to ophthalmopathy with roughly 70% sensitivity and about 72% specificity, a median of approximately 6.7 months before onset. No statistical method was used to set the sample size in advance, and investigators knew the group allocation. Blood samples also contained most of the expanded thyroid clonotypes (frequency above 0.001), which suggests that blood repertoires may reflect thyroid immune responses. A model built on a 13 V-J signature distinguished ophthalmopathy from stable hyperthyroidism, reaching 85% to 90% sensitivity and 81.08% specificity in cross-validation and 80%/75% in testing.

The hyperthyroidism patients were between 18 and 65 years old and newly diagnosed, with a disease duration of less than 2 months. Any patient with an uncontrolled infection, another autoimmune disease, pregnancy or lactation was excluded. Diagnoses were established on the basis of clinical symptoms, serum thyroxine and TRAb, thyroid ultrasound, and orbital computed tomography. Blood from progressor patients was collected at the time of first diagnosis with hyperthyroidism, before any ophthalmopathy symptoms had appeared. PBMCs were separated from about 10 ml of fresh peripheral blood using Ficoll-Paque density gradient centrifugation. Progressor patients were initially diagnosed with Graves' hyperthyroidism and developed ophthalmopathy during follow-up. Total RNA was extracted using Trizol reagent, and RNA quality was assessed on an Agilent 2100 Bioanalyzer. As encoded in the germline V gene (reference sequence), CDR1 is DFQATT while CDR2 is SNEGSKA. The CDR3 measures 15 amino acids from cysteine to phenylalanine. The retained sequence is limited to the CDR3, 45 bases, with the frame set at the first base. V and J lose 0 bases and 8 bases, and a span of 17 bases separates them.

This clonotype has just a few counts. The clone's antigen remains unknown. No base quality information exists; no much larger clone differs at one position. TCR beta CDR3 regions were amplified from RNA transcripts. The first round of RT-PCR for the TCR CDR3 was performed with the HTBI primer set and the Qiagen OneStep RT-PCR kit. Libraries were constructed in a second round of multiplex PCR, after which size selection and purification were carried out. Libraries were sequenced paired-end with 100 bp reads on an Illumina HiSeq2000. Regarding the original processing steps: SOAPnuke was used to process the raw data, with reads discarded if the reads contained adapters or uncalled bases, had a mean Phred below 15, or lacked an exact constant-primer or identifier match. High-quality paired reads were merged with COPE v1.2.5, and unique nucleotide sequences were defined as clonotypes. MiTCR v1.1 was used to align clonotypes to the IMGT TRBV, TRBD and TRBJ reference segments. Only V-J combinations with frequency above 0.0001, covering 99% to 99.2% of repertoires, were analysed. The TCS score was defined as the ratio of F50 (clonal expansion) to E x V (chaos), calculated using BLOSUM62-based TCRdist between CDR3 peptides within each V-J. Welch's t-statistics and random forest reduced several hundred V-J features to roughly 13, which were used in a naive Bayes classifier (R e1071). Using fastp at Q25 and MiXCR, TCRdb reprocessed the public reads and kept productive beta chains. For every CDR3 protein sequence, its rows merge into one entry that carries the most common genes and DNA. TCRdb, not the authors, supplied the V and J calls. This sample gives about 380,000 distinct CDR3 sequences in total; around an eighth of them show up just once. The ten largest clones capture under 25% of the sample.

The sequence joins TRBV20-1 to TRBJ2-1, with the D gene too uncertain to name. Source material: blood. This TCR was sampled from a man aged 25-45 years with Graves' hyperthyroidism that later progressed to Graves' ophthalmopathy. The DNA sequence follows: TGCAGTGCTAGAGATTCAGGACCGCGAGACGATGAGCAGTTCTTC. It specifies CSARDSGPRDDEQFF.